This is a list of T cell receptor beta chains from one sample in a study of cytomegalovirus exposure and HLA in healthy donors. Method: immunoSEQ multiplex PCR; TCRdb's copy keeps in-frame clones and lacks some. The sample includes roughly 99,000 clones, about 80% of them seen just once. Input material: PBMCs. These receptors were collected from a man between 60 and 70 years old in good health and CMV-seropositive. The CDR3 runs from the conserved cysteine through the conserved F or W. Fields, in order: J gene, D gene, clone size, V gene, CDR3 DNA, CDR3 protein. A D gene is named only where the DNA matches it firmly. Clone size is given for some rows only: seen once, a few or many times, or a class if the clone is expanded.

J gene: TRBJ1-6
D gene: TRBD1
clone size: .
V gene: TRBV5-6
CDR3 DNA: TGTGCCAGCAGCTTGGACCAGGGGGCAGTTTCACCCCTCCACTTT
CDR3 protein: CASSLDQGAVSPLHF

J gene: TRBJ1-1
D gene: .
clone size: once
V gene: TRBV21-1
CDR3 DNA: TGTGCCAGCAGCAAAGAGGCTTATGACAGGGCGATTGACACTGAAGCTTTCTTT
CDR3 protein: CASSKEAYDRAIDTEAFF

J gene: TRBJ2-2
D gene: TRBD1
clone size: .
V gene: TRBV7-3
CDR3 DNA: TGTGCCAGCAGCGCTAAGGACAGGGAATACCCGAACACCGGGGAGCTGTTTTTT
CDR3 protein: CASSAKDREYPNTGELFF

J gene: TRBJ1-1
D gene: TRBD1
clone size: few
V gene: TRBV28
CDR3 DNA: TGTGCCAGCAGTTATACCGGGACAGGGGTACTTGAAGCTTTCTTT
CDR3 protein: CASSYTGTGVLEAFF

J gene: TRBJ2-2
D gene: TRBD1
clone size: few
V gene: TRBV5-6
CDR3 DNA: TGTGCCAGCAGCCCCCGGGACAGGGTTCACGGGGAGCTGTTTTTT
CDR3 protein: CASSPRDRVHGELFF

J gene: TRBJ2-7
D gene: TRBD2
clone size: few
V gene: TRBV2
CDR3 DNA: TGTGCCAGCAACTTAGGGACTAGCAGTTACGAGCAGTACTTC
CDR3 protein: CASNLGTSSYEQYF

J gene: TRBJ1-2
D gene: TRBD1
clone size: .
V gene: TRBV6-1
CDR3 DNA: TGTGCCAGCAGTCCAGACAGGGGTTCTGGCTACACCTTC
CDR3 protein: CASSPDRGSGYTF

J gene: TRBJ2-3
D gene: TRBD2
clone size: .
V gene: TRBV28
CDR3 DNA: TGTGCCAGCAGTTTGAGCGGGGTAACAGATACGCAGTATTTT
CDR3 protein: CASSLSGVTDTQYF

J gene: TRBJ2-7
D gene: TRBD1
clone size: .
V gene: TRBV14
CDR3 DNA: TGTGCCAGCAGCCAAGAGGGACAGCGCTACGAGCAGTACTTC
CDR3 protein: CASSQEGQRYEQYF

J gene: TRBJ1-2
D gene: TRBD1
clone size: few
V gene: TRBV9
CDR3 DNA: TGTGCCAGCAGCGTAGTAGGGGACAGCCCGTTGGGTGGCTACACCTTC
CDR3 protein: CASSVVGDSPLGGYTF

J gene: TRBJ1-1
D gene: .
clone size: .
V gene: TRBV19
CDR3 DNA: TGTGCCAGTAGTGAACACCGGAACACTGAAGCTTTCTTT
CDR3 protein: CASSEHRNTEAFF

J gene: TRBJ2-1
D gene: .
clone size: .
V gene: TRBV6-5
CDR3 DNA: TGTGCCAGCAGTTCAGGGGACAATGAGCAGTTCTTC
CDR3 protein: CASSSGDNEQFF

J gene: TRBJ1-2
D gene: TRBD1
clone size: .
V gene: TRBV27
CDR3 DNA: TGTGCCAGCAGTTTACAGGGGGATTCCTATGGCTACACCTTC
CDR3 protein: CASSLQGDSYGYTF

J gene: TRBJ2-2
D gene: TRBD2
clone size: once
V gene: TRBV19
CDR3 DNA: TGTGCCAGTAGTCCAGGTAGCGGGGCCGGGGAGCTGTTTTTT
CDR3 protein: CASSPGSGAGELFF

J gene: TRBJ2-3
D gene: TRBD2
clone size: .
V gene: TRBV30
CDR3 DNA: TGTGCCGGGACGGGGGGGCAACGAGGAGATACGCAGTATTTT
CDR3 protein: CAGTGGQRGDTQYF

J gene: TRBJ2-2
D gene: .
clone size: .
V gene: TRBV7-3
CDR3 DNA: TGTGCCAGCAGACGACAGAGCGCGAACACCGGGGAGCTGTTTTTT
CDR3 protein: CASRRQSANTGELFF

J gene: TRBJ1-3
D gene: .
clone size: .
V gene: TRBV5-1
CDR3 DNA: TGCGCCAGCAGCTTGGATCCAGGGGCCGGAAACACCATATATTTT
CDR3 protein: CASSLDPGAGNTIYF

J gene: TRBJ2-3
D gene: TRBD2
clone size: once
V gene: TRBV7-3
CDR3 DNA: TGTGCCAGCAGCCCCCGTAGCGGGGGCTCAGATACGCAGTATTTT
CDR3 protein: CASSPRSGGSDTQYF

J gene: TRBJ2-4
D gene: TRBD1
clone size: .
V gene: TRBV27
CDR3 DNA: TGTGCCAGCAGTTTACGACAGGGGGTAGCCAAAAACATTCAGTACTTC
CDR3 protein: CASSLRQGVAKNIQYF

J gene: TRBJ1-6
D gene: TRBD1
clone size: .
V gene: TRBV28
CDR3 DNA: TGTGCCAGCAGTCCAATGGACAGGGGGCGTGATTCACCCCTCCACTTT
CDR3 protein: CASSPMDRGRDSPLHF

J gene: TRBJ2-5
D gene: TRBD2
clone size: once
V gene: TRBV19
CDR3 DNA: TGTGCCAGTAGTAGGACTAGCCCCCGGGAGACCCAGTACTTC
CDR3 protein: CASSRTSPRETQYF

J gene: TRBJ1-4
D gene: TRBD1
clone size: .
V gene: TRBV19
CDR3 DNA: TGTGCCAGTACCTTTAGGGGACAGGGGTATGAAAAACTGTTTTTT
CDR3 protein: CASTFRGQGYEKLFF

J gene: TRBJ2-7
D gene: TRBD1
clone size: .
V gene: TRBV7-2
CDR3 DNA: TGTGCCAGCAGCTTCGACAGGGGGCATGGTTACGAGCAGTACTTC
CDR3 protein: CASSFDRGHGYEQYF

J gene: TRBJ2-1
D gene: .
clone size: .
V gene: TRBV18
CDR3 DNA: TGTGCCAGCTCACCGAGAGGCGCCTACAATGAGCAGTTCTTC
CDR3 protein: CASSPRGAYNEQFF

J gene: TRBJ1-2
D gene: .
clone size: .
V gene: TRBV7-9
CDR3 DNA: TGTGCCAGCAGCTTTAACCCGAACTTAGCGACCAACTATGGCTACACCTTC
CDR3 protein: CASSFNPNLATNYGYTF

J gene: TRBJ2-5
D gene: TRBD1
clone size: .
V gene: TRBV18
CDR3 DNA: TGTGCCAGCTCACTGGGACAGGGTCAAGAGACCCAGTACTTC
CDR3 protein: CASSLGQGQETQYF

J gene: TRBJ2-3
D gene: .
clone size: .
V gene: TRBV5-1
CDR3 DNA: TGCGCCAGCAGCTTGCACGGGGCAGATACGCAGTATTTT
CDR3 protein: CASSLHGADTQYF

J gene: TRBJ2-5
D gene: TRBD1
clone size: .
V gene: TRBV5-3
CDR3 DNA: TGTGCCAGAAGCGCGGGACAGGGGGCGGAAGAGACCCAGTACTTC
CDR3 protein: CARSAGQGAEETQYF

J gene: TRBJ1-5
D gene: .
clone size: .
V gene: TRBV7-6
CDR3 DNA: TGTGCCAGCAGCTTAGTGGACAGCCCCAATCAGCCCCAGCATTTT
CDR3 protein: CASSLVDSPNQPQHF

J gene: TRBJ2-1
D gene: TRBD1
clone size: .
V gene: TRBV27
CDR3 DNA: TGTGCCAGCAGTGCCCTGGACAGGGGAGCGGAGCAGTTCTTC
CDR3 protein: CASSALDRGAEQFF

J gene: TRBJ2-1
D gene: .
clone size: .
V gene: TRBV7-9
CDR3 DNA: TGTGCCAGCAGCTTATTGAATAGCGACGAGCAGTTCTTC
CDR3 protein: CASSLLNSDEQFF

J gene: TRBJ2-1
D gene: TRBD1
clone size: .
V gene: TRBV18
CDR3 DNA: TGTGCCAGCTCACCACGAAGGGACAGGGTGGAAAATGAGCAGTTCTTC
CDR3 protein: CASSPRRDRVENEQFF

J gene: TRBJ1-1
D gene: .
clone size: .
V gene: TRBV28
CDR3 DNA: TGTGCCAGCAGTTTCCACCGGGGAGGCACTGAAGCTTTCTTT
CDR3 protein: CASSFHRGGTEAFF

J gene: TRBJ2-7
D gene: TRBD2
clone size: .
V gene: TRBV5-5
CDR3 DNA: TGTGCCAGCAGTGGGGACCGGGGGGTCTACGAGCAGTACTTC
CDR3 protein: CASSGDRGVYEQYF

J gene: TRBJ2-6
D gene: TRBD1
clone size: .
V gene: TRBV5-1
CDR3 DNA: TGCGCCAGCAGCCCACAGGGGGGGGCCAACGTCCTGACTTTC
CDR3 protein: CASSPQGGANVLTF

J gene: TRBJ2-7
D gene: .
clone size: .
V gene: TRBV7-8
CDR3 DNA: TGTGCCAGCAGCCCGTCCGCGGAAGAGCAGTACTTC
CDR3 protein: CASSPSAEEQYF

J gene: TRBJ2-7
D gene: TRBD1
clone size: .
V gene: TRBV4-2
CDR3 DNA: TGTGCCAGCAGCCAGGCCACCGGGACAGGGACCTACGAGCAGTACTTC
CDR3 protein: CASSQATGTGTYEQYF

J gene: TRBJ2-1
D gene: TRBD2
clone size: .
V gene: TRBV11-2
CDR3 DNA: TGTGCCAGCAGCTTAGCTAGCGGGGGAGTGTATGAGCAGTTCTTC
CDR3 protein: CASSLASGGVYEQFF

J gene: TRBJ1-6
D gene: TRBD1
clone size: .
V gene: TRBV6-1
CDR3 DNA: TGTGCCAGCAGCACCCGGGACAGGGTGAATTCACCCCTCCACTTT
CDR3 protein: CASSTRDRVNSPLHF

J gene: TRBJ2-6
D gene: TRBD1
clone size: .
V gene: TRBV7-9
CDR3 DNA: TGTGCCAGCAGCTTAACCGGGACAGGGTCTGGGGCCAACGTCCTGACTTTC
CDR3 protein: CASSLTGTGSGANVLTF

J gene: TRBJ1-4
D gene: .
clone size: .
V gene: TRBV2
CDR3 DNA: TGTGCCAGCAGTGAGGAGTTCGGGTTCCGAGAGGGTTTTTTT
CDR3 protein: CASSEEFGFREGFF

J gene: TRBJ2-3
D gene: TRBD2
clone size: .
V gene: TRBV28
CDR3 DNA: TGTGCCAGCAGTTTTCGGGGGGGCACAGATACGCAGTATTTT
CDR3 protein: CASSFRGGTDTQYF

J gene: TRBJ2-7
D gene: .
clone size: .
V gene: TRBV10-2
CDR3 DNA: TGCGCCAGCAGTGTCCGGCAGGGGACCTCCTACGAGCAGTACTTC
CDR3 protein: CASSVRQGTSYEQYF

J gene: TRBJ2-1
D gene: .
clone size: .
V gene: TRBV5-6
CDR3 DNA: TGTGCCAGCAGCTTGGAAGGGCAGGGGTTATACAATGAGCAGTTCTTC
CDR3 protein: CASSLEGQGLYNEQFF

J gene: TRBJ1-3
D gene: .
clone size: .
V gene: TRBV30
CDR3 DNA: TGTGCCTGGGCTAGGTCGTTGGGAAACACCATATATTTT
CDR3 protein: CAWARSLGNTIYF

J gene: TRBJ1-2
D gene: TRBD1
clone size: .
V gene: TRBV19
CDR3 DNA: TGTGCCAGTAGTATTGGGACAGGCTATGGCTACACCTTC
CDR3 protein: CASSIGTGYGYTF